The 14 T cell receptor beta chains below all came from one sample that was sequenced in a study of cytotoxic CD8 clonotypes in ibrutinib-treated CLL. Sequenced by immunoSEQ multiplex PCR; TCRdb stores in-frame clones only, minus some. The table has 15,000 to 20,000 clones, approximately 67% seen once. The sequencing used PBMCs, collected before ibrutinib treatment. All receptors derive from a human donor with chronic lymphocytic leukemia.

J is TRBJ2-1 and V is TRBV19, with 7 bases aligning to TRBD1. V trimming: 4 bases; J trimming: 5 bases; junction bases outside the gene matches: 8. The CDR3 extends over 15 amino acids. Germline values: CDR1 LNHDA, CDR2 SQIVND (reference sequence). The CDR3 DNA follows: TGTGCCAGTAGTAAAGGGGGCGCATTTGACAATGAGCAGTTCTTC. Residues: CASSKGGAFDNEQFF.

V is TRBV30 and J is TRBJ1-3, with D perhaps matching TRBD1 (5 bases). CDR3 length: 15 amino acids. Germline lookup yields CDR1 GTSNPN and CDR2 SVGIG (reference sequence). The ends were cut back, 5 bases at V and 2 bases at J, with 16 bases in the middle. In DNA, the CDR3 is TGTGCCTGGGGGACGTCTCACAATCCTGGAAACACCATATATTTT. Amino acids: CAWGTSHNPGNTIYF. Full variable domain (outside the CDR3, taken from reference TRBV30 and TRBJ1-3): SQTIHQWPATLVQPVGSPLSLECTVEGTSNPNLYWYRQAAGRGLQLLFYSVGIGQISSEVPQNLSASRPQDRQFILSSKKLLLSDSGFYLCAWGTSHNPGNTIYFGEGSWLTVV.

The chain uses TRBV28 and TRBJ1-6, with TRBD1 as a possible D gene (5 bases). CDR3 length equals 13 residues. Germline CDR1 is MDHEN and CDR2 is SYDVKM. V lost 4 bases and J lost 6, with 7 bases in between. The CDR3 nucleotides read TGTGCCAGCAGTTACGGGGCTAATTCACCCCTCCACTTT. It encodes CASSYGANSPLHF.

The J gene is TRBJ2-3, the V gene TRBV4-2; D is possibly TRBD1 or TRBD2 (5 bases each). The CDR3 contains 15 residues. The V and J ends lost 0 bases and 0 bases respectively, with 7 bases between them. The germline CDR1 and CDR2 sequences are LGHNA and YNFKEQ. The CDR3 DNA follows: TGTGCCAGCAGCCAAGATGGGGGAAGCACAGATACGCAGTATTTT. It encodes CASSQDGGSTDTQYF.

The chain joins TRBV6-5 to TRBJ1-1; maybe TRBD1 (6 bases). The CDR3 runs 13 residues. Germline V lookup: CDR1 MNHEY, CDR2 SVGAGI. V lost 5 bases to trimming and J lost 3 bases, with 10 bases between them. CDR3 region: CASSPDRYTEAFF. DNA of the CDR3: TGTGCCAGCAGTCCCGACAGGTACACTGAAGCTTTCTTT.

The chain recombines TRBV15 with TRBJ2-7; 11 positions match TRBD1. After removal of 5 bases from V and 3 bases from J, the junction contained 6 bases not matched to a gene. Germline CDR1 LNHNV, CDR2 YYDKDF (reference sequence). The CDR3 has 15 residues. The CDR3 is CATSRSGTGGYEQYF. The CDR3 DNA sequence: TGTGCCACCAGCCGATCCGGGACAGGGGGCTACGAGCAGTACTTC. The full variable domain, rest sourced from reference TRBV15 and TRBJ2-7, is DAMVIQNPRYQVTQFGKPVTLSCSQTLNHNVMYWYQQKSSQAPKLLFHYYDKDFNNEADTPDNFQSRRPNTSFCFLDIRSPGLGDTAMYLCATSRSGTGGYEQYFGPGTRLTVT.

J is TRBJ2-3 and V is TRBV5-1, with D perhaps matching TRBD1 (6 bases). Germline V gene lookup returns CDR1 SGHRS and CDR2 YFSETQ. This CDR3 is built from 13 residues. The germline V and J ends were trimmed by 5 bases and 1 base, with 8 bases remaining between them. This chain's CDR3 is CASRDSGTDTQYF. The CDR3 DNA sequence: TGCGCCAGCAGGGACAGCGGCACAGATACGCAGTATTTT.

This clone was seen a handful of times. The J gene is TRBJ1-5, the V gene TRBV28, with TRBD1 as a possible D gene (5 bases). Germline assignment: CDR1 MDHEN and CDR2 SYDVKM. V lost 3 bases to trimming and J lost 0 bases, with 9 bases between them. The CDR3 is 15 amino acids. CDR3 DNA: TGTGCCAGCAGTTTGCCAGGGTATAGCAATCAGCCCCAGCATTTT. Translation: CASSLPGYSNQPQHF. The full variable domain, with the rest looked up from reference TRBV28 and TRBJ1-5, is DVKVTQSSRYLVKRTGEKVFLECVQDMDHENMFWYRQDPGLGLRLIYFSYDVKMKEKGDIPEGYSVSREKKERFSLILESASTNQTSMYLCASSLPGYSNQPQHFGDGTRLSIL.

This chain joins TRBV5-4 and TRBJ2-7, with TRBD1 matching 9 bases. The V gene's germline CDR1 is SGHNT and CDR2 YYREEE (reference sequence). The CDR3 contains 15 residues. V lost 4 bases and J lost 1; bases outside the gene matches: 6. For the CDR3, the DNA is TGTGCCAGCAGCGGGCCGGGACAGGGTTCCTACGAGCAGTACTTC. Its protein is CASSGPGQGSYEQYF.

J is TRBJ2-5 and V is TRBV7-9; 7 bases fit TRBD1. Germline V gene sequence: CDR1 SEHNR, CDR2 FQNEAQ (reference sequence). CDR3 length: 15 residues. Trimming removed 5 bases from V and 4 bases from J; junction bases left unmatched: 10. CDR3 DNA sequence: TGTGCCAGCAGCATTACCTGGGCAGGGGGAGAGACCCAGTACTTC. Protein product: CASSITWAGGETQYF.

The table lists this clone with a few counts. The V call is TRBV7-9, the J call TRBJ2-5; 8 bases map to TRBD2. V was pared by 5 bases and J by 3 bases, with 17 bases of the junction left unmatched. This CDR3 is 18 amino acids long. The germline CDR1 and CDR2 sequences are SEHNR and FQNEAQ (reference sequence). The CDR3 spells CASSPSLAAGGFKETQYF. CDR3 sequence (DNA): TGTGCCAGCAGCCCGAGCTTGGCGGCGGGGGGTTTTAAAGAGACCCAGTACTTC. Variable domain in full (rest from reference TRBV7-9 and TRBJ2-5): DTGVSQNPRHKITKRGQNVTFRCDPISEHNRLYWYRQTLGQGPEFLTYFQNEAQLEKSRLLSDRFSAERPKGSFSTLEIQRTEQGDSAMYLCASSPSLAAGGFKETQYFGPGTRLLVL.

The rearrangement uses TRBV2 and TRBJ1-4; D is perhaps TRBD1 (5 bases). The CDR3 extends over 15 amino acids. V was clipped by 6 bases and J by 3 bases, with 14 bases between them. CDR1 is SNHLY and CDR2 is FYNNEI in the germline V gene. The chain's CDR3 is CASRAGGTPNEKLFF. CDR3 nucleotide sequence: TGTGCCAGCAGAGCTGGGGGGACGCCTAATGAAAAACTGTTTTTT.

The V gene is TRBV4-2, the J gene TRBJ2-5; D is perhaps TRBD1 (6 bases). Germline V gene lookup returns CDR1 LGHNA and CDR2 YNFKEQ. This CDR3 comprises 18 residues. V was trimmed by 1 base and J by 0 bases, leaving 18 bases between them. CDR3 protein: CASSQVRTGKNYQETQYF. CDR3 sequence (DNA): TGTGCCAGCAGCCAAGTTCGCACAGGGAAAAATTACCAAGAGACCCAGTACTTC.

The V gene is TRBV5-6, the J gene TRBJ2-5; D is possibly TRBD1 (6 bases). V was pared by 4 bases and J by 5 bases, with 12 bases between. This CDR3 region has 13 residues. The V gene's germline CDR1 is SGHDT and CDR2 YYEEEE. The CDR3 here is CASSVTGTETQYF. In DNA, the CDR3 is TGTGCCAGCAGCGTAACAGGGACGGAGACCCAGTACTTC.